One and the same sample provided the 27 T cell receptor beta chains below, sequenced in a study of Ad26.COV2.S vaccination and SARS-CoV-2 variants. The treatment was: some 20 received Ad26.COV2.S at low or high dose, single or two shots; 5 received placebo; per-sample allocation not given. Specimens were obtained on day 63 following the first vaccine or placebo injection. Assay used: immunoSEQ multiplex PCR; TCRdb lists only in-frame clones, some missing. Among some 460,000 clones listed, roughly nine tenths were seen once. This material consisted of peripheral blood, taken in a trial of Ad26.COV2.S vaccine versus placebo. These receptors originate from a person between 18 and 59 years old who received the Ad26.COV2.S COVID-19 vaccine or a placebo.

This chain links TRBV9 with TRBJ2-5; TRBD1 aligns across 8 bases. Trimming at V came to 4 bases and at J to 5 bases, leaving 4 bases not matched to a gene. This CDR3 is built from 13 residues. From germline, CDR1 is SGDLS and CDR2 YYNGEE. CDR3 nucleotides: TGTGCCAGCAGCCTACAGGGGGGCGAGACCCAGTACTTC. Translated, it gives CASSLQGGETQYF.

The genes are TRBV10-3 and TRBJ2-3; the D gene is possibly TRBD1 (5 bases). This CDR3 is 16 amino acids long. V dropped 4 bases and J dropped 3 bases, with 17 bases sitting between them. The germline V gene has CDR1 ENHRY and CDR2 SYGVKD. The CDR3 is CAISAGRADGTDTQYF. CDR3 nucleotide sequence: TGTGCCATCAGTGCTGGCAGGGCAGACGGGACAGATACGCAGTATTTT.

The chain has TRBV19 and TRBJ1-1; 7 nucleotides match TRBD1. Germline CDR1 reads LNHDA; CDR2 reads SQIVND (reference sequence). CDR3 size: 15 residues. The J segment lost 1 base and the V segment lost 10 bases, leaving 12 bases of the junction unmatched. The CDR3 sequence is CATHPGQGENTEAFF. DNA for the CDR3: TGTGCCACCCACCCGGGGCAGGGGGAGAACACTGAAGCTTTCTTT.

This rearrangement joins TRBV27 to TRBJ2-2; D gene unclear. The CDR3 contains 15 residues. Germline CDR1 is MNHEY and CDR2 is SMNVEV (reference sequence). Trimming took off 2 bases at V and 4 bases at J, with 11 bases between the two ends. The CDR3 coding sequence is TGTGCCAGCAGTTTAGTGGTGGGCGGCACCGGGGAGCTGTTTTTT. This sequence encodes CASSLVVGGTGELFF.

The chain employs TRBV28 and TRBJ1-2; tentative D call: TRBD1 (5 bases). V was cut by 4 bases and J by 5 bases, with 14 bases left in between. The CDR3 has 14 amino acids. CDR1 and CDR2 (germline): MDHEN, SYDVKM. The CDR3 sequence: CASSSPSGEYGYTF. The CDR3 DNA reads as TGTGCCAGCAGTTCCCCCTCGGGGGAGTATGGCTACACCTTC.

CDR3 sequence reads: CASSLVPDRDYGYTF. DNA for the CDR3: TGTGCCAGCAGCTTAGTCCCGGACAGGGACTATGGCTACACCTTC. The rearrangement links TRBV11-2 to TRBJ1-2; 8 bases line up with TRBD1. The trim removed 1 base at V and 3 bases at J, leaving 4 bases unmatched. CDR1 and CDR2 (germline): SGHAT, FQNNGV. CDR3 length: 15 residues.

The rearrangement joins TRBV7-2 to TRBJ2-5; D remains unclear. The CDR3 is 14 residues long. The germline CDR1 and CDR2 sequences are SGHTA and FQGNSA. Trimming removed 4 bases at V and 5 bases at J, with 14 bases between. CDR3 sequence (DNA): TGTGCCAGCAGCTATTACTATGGCAGCGAGACCCAGTACTTC. Translated, it gives CASSYYYGSETQYF.

The chain is built from TRBV5-1 and TRBJ2-5, with D tentatively TRBD2 (5 bases). Trimming shortened V by 0 bases and J by 4 bases, and 13 bases separated the two germline ends. Germline V gene lookup returns CDR1 SGHRS and CDR2 YFSETQ. This CDR3 region has 15 residues. The CDR3 region has the DNA TGCGCCAGCAGCTTGGGCGGCGGGCTGGGAGAGACCCAGTACTTC. This sequence encodes CASSLGGGLGETQYF.

The CDR3, as DNA: TGTGCCAGCAGTGCTACAGGGGAAGGCTACAATGAGCAGTTCTTC. Protein sequence: CASSATGEGYNEQFF. The chain carries TRBV6-1 and TRBJ2-1; 7 bases line up with TRBD1. Germline V gene data show CDR1 as MNHNS and CDR2 as SASEGT. The CDR3 loop spans 15 amino acids. V lost 4 bases, J lost 3 bases, and 6 bases stayed unmatched.

This clone appeared once. V gene TRBV28 combines with J gene TRBJ2-7; TRBD1 is a possible D gene (5 bases). CDR3 length: 14 amino acids. V lost 2 bases and J 3 bases, leaving 11 bases between the germline ends. Germline V gene lookup returns CDR1 MDHEN and CDR2 SYDVKM. DNA of the CDR3: TGTGCCAGCAGTTTAACAGGCTTCGGCTACGAGCAGTACTTC. It yields the protein CASSLTGFGYEQYF.

The chain combines TRBV24-1 with TRBJ2-2, with 11 bases that match TRBD2. The CDR3 contains 18 residues. V trimming: 1 base; J trimming: 6 bases; junction bases outside the gene matches: 9. Germline assignment: CDR1 KGHDR and CDR2 SFDVKD. In nucleotides, the CDR3 is TGTGCCACCAGTGATTTACAGGGTCTAGCGGGAGGACCCGGGGAGCTGTTTTTT. Translated, it gives CATSDLQGLAGGPGELFF.

The V gene is TRBV18, the J gene TRBJ2-1, with D perhaps matching TRBD2 (6 bases). Trimming removed 3 bases at V and 0 bases at J, with 9 bases between. Looked up from germline, CDR1 is KGHSH and CDR2 is LQKENI. This CDR3 spans 15 amino acids. Here the CDR3 reads CASSPGGNSYNEQFF. The CDR3 region has the DNA TGTGCCAGCTCACCTGGGGGGAACTCCTACAATGAGCAGTTCTTC.

This rearrangement joins TRBV28 to TRBJ2-7; 9 nucleotides line up with TRBD1. The CDR3 is 15 amino acids. V lost 6 bases, J lost 2 bases, and 8 bases stayed unmatched. Germline V gives CDR1 MDHEN, CDR2 SYDVKM. In DNA form, the CDR3 reads TGTGCCAGCAGACTGGACAGGGGAGTAACCTACGAGCAGTACTTC. Translation: CASRLDRGVTYEQYF.

This clone was seen a handful of times. The chain links TRBV4-2 to TRBJ1-2; D is perhaps TRBD1 (6 bases). The CDR3 spans 16 residues. Trimming took 3 bases from V and 1 from J, leaving 15 bases between them. Germline loops: CDR1 LGHNA, CDR2 YNFKEQ. As DNA, the CDR3 is TGTGCCAGCAGCCACCGACAGGCCTCCGATAACTATGGCTACACCTTC. Its translation: CASSHRQASDNYGYTF.

CDR3 sequence (DNA): TGTGCCTGGTCCCCCCCGGGTTACTATGGCTACACCTTC. As protein: CAWSPPGYYGYTF. The chain has TRBV30 and TRBJ1-2; D is ambiguous. This CDR3 contains 13 residues. Germline V CDR1 and CDR2: GTSNPN, SVGIG (reference sequence). Trimming left V 5 bases short and J 3 bases short, with 13 bases between.

This clone occurred once. The gene calls are TRBV6-2 or TRBV6-3 and TRBJ2-4, with D possibly being TRBD2 (6 bases). The V end lost 6 bases, the J end lost 0 bases, and 15 bases lay between the germline ends. The CDR3 is 16 amino acids. Germline CDR1 MNHEY, CDR2 SVGEGT. CDR3 sequence (DNA): TGTGCCAGCAGCCCCGGGACTGTGTTAGCCAAAAACATTCAGTACTTC. It translates to CASSPGTVLAKNIQYF.

The rearrangement joins TRBV6-5 to TRBJ1-3; 8 bases map to TRBD1. This CDR3 region has 14 residues. Germline trimming cut 6 bases from V and 8 bases from J; bases unmatched to any gene: 9. CDR1 is MNHEY and CDR2 is SVGAGI in the germline V gene. The CDR3 DNA reads as TGTGCCAGCAGACCCGGACAGGGAGGGGACACCATATATTTT. Amino acid sequence: CASRPGQGGDTIYF.

This clone was observed once. This chain links TRBV15 with TRBJ2-1; D is possibly TRBD1 or TRBD2 (5 bases each). Germline loops: CDR1 LNHNV, CDR2 YYDKDF (reference sequence). The CDR3 spans 16 residues. Trimming shortened V by 0 bases and J by 0 bases, and 9 bases separated the two germline ends. The CDR3: CATSRDWDPSYNEQFF. CDR3 nucleotides: TGTGCCACCAGCAGAGATTGGGACCCCTCCTACAATGAGCAGTTCTTC.

The chain couples TRBV19 to TRBJ1-1; D is possibly TRBD1 (5 bases). This CDR3 spans 15 amino acids. The V gene's germline CDR1 is LNHDA and CDR2 SQIVND (reference sequence). Trimming removed 0 bases from V and 3 bases from J, with 11 bases in between. The CDR3 protein is CASSIEWGEHTEAFF. The CDR3 bases are TGTGCCAGTAGTATAGAATGGGGGGAACACACTGAAGCTTTCTTT.

In this sample, this clone turned up once. At one of its ends the junction is not consistent with the germline gene, which may arise from a read error. The V and J genes are TRBV7-7 and TRBJ2-3; 13 nucleotides line up with TRBD2. CDR1 and CDR2 from the germline V gene are SSHAT and FNYEAQ (reference sequence). CDR3 length: 15 residues. CDR3 DNA: TGTGCTAGCAGCGCCGGACTAGCGGGGGTTTATACGCAGTATTTT. Translating it yields CASSAGLAGVYTQYF.

The rearrangement links TRBV14 to TRBJ2-7, with 7 bases matching TRBD2. Germline-derived CDR1 and CDR2 are SGHDN and FVKESK. This CDR3 comprises 14 residues. Trimming removed 0 bases from V and 3 bases from J; junction bases left unmatched: 2. CDR3 sequence: CASSQDWGGYEQYF. DNA of the CDR3: TGTGCCAGCAGCCAAGATTGGGGGGGCTACGAGCAGTACTTC.

The gene calls are TRBV6-5 and TRBJ2-7; 8 bases line up with TRBD1. The germline V gene encodes CDR1 MNHEY and CDR2 SVGAGI. The CDR3 is 14 amino acids. V lost 5 bases and J lost 3; bases outside the gene matches: 6. CDR3 sequence reads: CASSPQGANYEQYF. Here the CDR3 DNA reads TGTGCCAGCAGTCCCCAGGGGGCGAACTACGAGCAGTACTTC.

The rearrangement uses TRBV24-1 and TRBJ2-6; D is ambiguous. CDR3 size: 16 residues. V lost 4 bases to trimming and J lost 2 bases, with 11 bases between them. From germline, CDR1 is KGHDR and CDR2 SFDVKD. CDR3 in amino acids: CATSDPRQPGANVLTF. The DNA of the CDR3 is TGTGCCACCAGTGACCCCAGACAACCTGGGGCCAACGTCCTGACTTTC.

The chain combines TRBV6-2 or TRBV6-3 with TRBJ2-7, with D perhaps matching TRBD1 (6 bases). CDR1 and CDR2 (germline): MNHEY, SVGEGT. Trimming took off 5 bases at V and 2 bases at J, with 16 bases between the two ends. The CDR3 has 15 amino acids. The CDR3: CASSRGQLGTYEQYF. DNA for the CDR3: TGTGCCAGCAGTCGTGGACAGTTAGGTACCTACGAGCAGTACTTC.

The chain is built from TRBV6-2 or TRBV6-3 and TRBJ2-7; perhaps D is TRBD1 or TRBD2 (5 bases each). The CDR3 runs to 14 residues. Germline CDR1 reads MNHEY; CDR2 reads SVGEGT. Trimming removed 5 bases at V and 6 bases at J, with 17 bases between. CDR3 DNA sequence: TGTGCCAGCAGTCCGGGACGCAGCCGCCCCGAGCAGTACTTC. The encoded protein is CASSPGRSRPEQYF.

The V call is TRBV19, the J call TRBJ1-2, with D unresolved. The V and J ends lost 7 bases and 5 bases respectively, with 11 bases between them. The CDR3 is 12 amino acids. Germline-derived CDR1 and CDR2 are LNHDA and SQIVND (reference sequence). Here the CDR3 DNA reads TGTGCCAGTAACAACAGATTATATGGCTACACCTTC. It yields the protein CASNNRLYGYTF.

The chain combines TRBV5-6 with TRBJ2-4; TRBD2 matches 13 bases. Germline lookup yields CDR1 SGHDT and CDR2 YYEEEE. The trim removed 4 bases at V and 1 base at J, leaving 5 bases unmatched. This CDR3 spans 17 amino acids. CDR3 nucleotide sequence: TGTGCCAGCAGCAAGGGACTAGCGGGGATGGCCAAAAACATTCAGTACTTC. Its protein is CASSKGLAGMAKNIQYF. The full variable domain, rest sourced from reference TRBV5-6 and TRBJ2-4, is DAGVTQSPTHLIKTRGQQVTLRCSPKSGHDTVSWYQQALGQGPQFIFQYYEEEERQRGNFPDRFSGHQFPNYSSELNVNALLLGDSALYLCASSKGLAGMAKNIQYFGAGTRLSVL.